Shown below are 12 T cell receptor beta chains from a single sample sequenced in a study of blood T cell repertoires in COVID-19. Clones were sequenced by immunoSEQ multiplex PCR, and TCRdb holds only the in-frame ones, with some missing. There are around 47,000 clones in the sample; roughly four fifths occur only once, and under 45% lies in the top ten. Sequenced: peripheral blood. The receptor set was obtained from a human donor in a cohort sampled during active COVID-19.

The V and J genes are TRBV4-1 and TRBJ2-1, with TRBD2 identical over 9 bases. Germline V gene lookup returns CDR1 MGHRA and CDR2 YSYEKL. The V gene end was trimmed by 3 bases and the J gene end by 9 bases; junction bases not matched to a gene: 6. The CDR3 consists of 14 residues. The CDR3 loop is CASSHLPTSGEQFF. The DNA of the CDR3 is TGCGCCAGCAGCCACCTCCCGACTAGCGGTGAGCAGTTCTTC.

V is TRBV10-2 and J is TRBJ2-7; 8 nucleotides agree with TRBD2. V lost 0 bases to trimming and J lost 7 bases; unmatched junction nucleotides: 5. Per germline, CDR1 WSHSY and CDR2 SAAADI. There are 14 residues in the CDR3. CDR3 in amino acids: CASSESGGAVEQYF. In DNA form, the CDR3 reads TGCGCCAGCAGTGAGTCCGGGGGGGCGGTGGAGCAGTACTTC.

The chain joins TRBV2 to TRBJ2-5, with 9 bases identical to TRBD2. CDR1 SNHLY and CDR2 FYNNEI come from the germline V gene. Losses at the gene ends were 7 bases for V and 5 bases for J; bases not matched to a gene: 5. The CDR3 contains 13 residues. Here the CDR3 reads CASTGGGDETQYF. The CDR3 coding sequence is TGTGCCAGCACGGGCGGGGGGGACGAGACCCAGTACTTC.

This chain uses TRBV30 with TRBJ1-2, with D tentatively TRBD1 (5 bases). The germline CDR1 and CDR2 sequences are GTSNPN and SVGIG (reference sequence). Trimming took off 2 bases at V and 6 bases at J, with 7 bases between the two ends. This CDR3 has 11 amino acids. CDR3 sequence (DNA): TGTGCCTGGAGTAGGGGTGATGGCTACACCTTC. It translates to CAWSRGDGYTF.

The chain employs TRBV5-4 and TRBJ2-1, with 7 bases lining up with TRBD2. Germline V lookup: CDR1 SGHNT, CDR2 YYREEE (reference sequence). There are 15 residues in the CDR3. J gave up 8 bases and V 4 bases, and 12 bases lay outside the gene matches. Here the CDR3 DNA reads TGTGCCAGCAGCGATGGGGGGGACCCGCGGGATGAGCAGTTCTTC. Its translation is CASSDGGDPRDEQFF.

This clone came up once. The chain carries TRBV3-1 (or the pseudogene TRBV3-2) and TRBJ2-4; D remains ambiguous. V gave up 1 base and J gave up 4 bases, with 8 bases separating them. Germline CDR1 is LGHDT and CDR2 is YNNKEL (reference sequence). The CDR3 is 14 residues long. The CDR3 region is CASSQVSVKNIQYF. CDR3 nucleotide sequence: TGTGCCAGCAGCCAAGTGTCAGTGAAAAACATTCAGTACTTC.

The chain couples TRBV5-1 to TRBJ2-3; perhaps TRBD1 as D (5 bases). CDR3 length: 13 residues. The V end was cut by 4 bases, the J end by 6 bases, with 12 bases between. CDR1 is SGHRS and CDR2 is YFSETQ in the germline V gene. Here the CDR3 DNA reads TGCGCCAGCAGCCCCGGTGGGGCTGATACGCAGTATTTT. This gives the protein CASSPGGADTQYF. The full variable domain, completed using reference TRBV5-1 and TRBJ2-3, is KAGVTQTPRYLIKTRGQQVTLSCSPISGHRSVSWYQQTPGQGLQFLFEYFSETQRNKGNFPGRFSGRQFSNSRSEMNVSTLELGDSALYLCASSPGGADTQYFGPGTRLTVL.

The chain has TRBV4-2 and TRBJ1-4; the match to TRBD1 covers 9 bases. Germline trimming cut 0 bases from V and 8 bases from J; bases unmatched to any gene: 7. Germline CDR1 is LGHNA and CDR2 is YNFKEQ. The length of the CDR3 is 16 residues. For the CDR3, the DNA is TGTGCCAGCAGCCAAGAGTGGTTGGACAGGGGCGAAAAACTGTTTTTT. The encoded protein is CASSQEWLDRGEKLFF.

The chain links TRBV7-9 to TRBJ2-4, with D possibly being TRBD2 (5 bases). The germline V gene encodes CDR1 SEHNR and CDR2 FQNEAQ (reference sequence). V gave up 2 bases and J gave up 3 bases, with 14 bases separating them. The CDR3 spans 16 residues. As DNA, the CDR3 is TGTGCCAGCAGCTTATTGGTGTCGGGGAACAAAAACATTCAGTACTTC. It specifies CASSLLVSGNKNIQYF.

J is TRBJ2-2 and V is TRBV5-1, with 7 bases identical to TRBD1. The J segment lost 3 bases and the V segment lost 4 bases, leaving 6 bases of the junction unmatched. CDR1 and CDR2 from the germline V gene are SGHRS and YFSETQ. The CDR3 is made up of 15 amino acids. CDR3 DNA: TGCGCCAGCAGCGGAGGACAGGTTGACACCGGGGAGCTGTTTTTT. The encoded protein is CASSGGQVDTGELFF. Variable domain in full (rest from reference TRBV5-1 and TRBJ2-2): KAGVTQTPRYLIKTRGQQVTLSCSPISGHRSVSWYQQTPGQGLQFLFEYFSETQRNKGNFPGRFSGRQFSNSRSEMNVSTLELGDSALYLCASSGGQVDTGELFFGEGSRLTVL.

The chain carries TRBV6-4 and TRBJ1-1; 7 bases are shared with TRBD1. The CDR3 covers 15 residues. Per germline, CDR1 MRHNA and CDR2 SNTAGT. J lost 2 bases, V lost 5 bases, and 8 bases had no gene match. The CDR3 loop reads CASSPQGVGNTEAFF. DNA of the CDR3: TGTGCCAGCAGTCCGCAGGGGGTAGGAAACACTGAAGCTTTCTTT.

This clone was counted many times. The chain employs TRBV5-1 and TRBJ2-2; D ambiguous. This CDR3 has 15 amino acids. Trimming shortened V by 0 bases and J by 7 bases, and 13 bases separated the two germline ends. Germline CDR1 SGHRS, CDR2 YFSETQ. Here the CDR3 reads CASSLGSTGHGELFF. The CDR3, as DNA: TGCGCCAGCAGCTTGGGGTCGACTGGCCACGGGGAGCTGTTTTTT.